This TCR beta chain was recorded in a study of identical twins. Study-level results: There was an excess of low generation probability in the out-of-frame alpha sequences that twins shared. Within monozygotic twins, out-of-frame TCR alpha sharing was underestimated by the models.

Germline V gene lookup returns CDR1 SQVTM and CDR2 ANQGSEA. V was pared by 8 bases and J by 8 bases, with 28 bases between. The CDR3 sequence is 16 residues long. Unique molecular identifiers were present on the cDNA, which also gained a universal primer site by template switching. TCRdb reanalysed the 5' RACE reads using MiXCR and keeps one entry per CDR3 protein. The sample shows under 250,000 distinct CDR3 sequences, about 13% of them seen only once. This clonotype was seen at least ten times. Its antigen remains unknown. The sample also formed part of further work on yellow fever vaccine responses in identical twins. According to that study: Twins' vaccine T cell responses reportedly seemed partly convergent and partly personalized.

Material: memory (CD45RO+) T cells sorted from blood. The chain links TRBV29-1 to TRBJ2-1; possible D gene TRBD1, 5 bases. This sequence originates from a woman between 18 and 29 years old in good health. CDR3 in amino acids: CSIKGRTQGLSYEQFF. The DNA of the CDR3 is TGCAGCATTAAGGGTCGGACCCAGGGCCTCTCGTATGAGCAGTTCTTC.